Listed here are 7 T cell receptor beta chains from one sample, sequenced in a study of shared clonotypes between healthy human individuals. Only in-frame clones appear in the TCRdb table, and some are missing; sequencing was by immunoSEQ multiplex PCR. The sample has roughly 760,000 clones, roughly 70% seen once. Material for sequencing was memory CD4+ T cells sorted from blood. Subset: CD45RA-negative fraction. These receptors came from a woman aged 30 to 39 in good health.

This chain uses TRBV6-6 with TRBJ2-5; D gene ambiguous. Germline lookup yields CDR1 MNHNY and CDR2 SVGAGI (reference sequence). Trimming took 2 bases from V and 5 from J, leaving 6 bases between them. The CDR3 runs to 12 residues. CDR3 nucleotides: TGTGCCAGCAGTTACGGGCGGGAGACCCAGTACTTC. Translation gives CASSYGRETQYF.

The rearrangement joins TRBV2 to TRBJ1-5; unclear D gene. The CDR3 runs to 14 residues. Trimming pared 4 bases from V and 3 bases from J, leaving 10 bases between. Per germline, CDR1 SNHLY and CDR2 FYNNEI. CDR3 sequence: CASSVAGFNQPQHF. In nucleotides, the CDR3 is TGTGCCAGCAGTGTAGCAGGATTCAATCAGCCCCAGCATTTT.

The CDR3 nucleotides are TGTGCCAGTAGTATGAAGCGGGGCGCCTACGAGCAGTACTTC. This sequence encodes CASSMKRGAYEQYF. The V and J genes are TRBV19 and TRBJ2-7, with TRBD2 matching 7 bases. The germline gives CDR1 LNHDA, CDR2 SQIVND (reference sequence). This CDR3 is built from 14 residues. V shed 3 bases and J 2 bases; nucleotides not matched to a gene: 4.

The chain is built from TRBV19 and TRBJ2-5, with 9 bases fitting TRBD2. This CDR3 comprises 14 residues. Per germline, CDR1 LNHDA and CDR2 SQIVND (reference sequence). Trimming took 3 bases from V and 4 from J; bases not matched to a gene: 3. CDR3 DNA sequence: TGTGCCAGTAGTATGATTAGCGGGGGAGAGACCCAGTACTTC. Translating gives CASSMISGGETQYF.

CDR3 protein: CASSLIGGTEAFF. In nucleotides, the CDR3 is TGTGCCAGCAGCCTCATAGGGGGGACTGAAGCTTTCTTT. The rearrangement joins TRBV11-3 to TRBJ1-1, with D perhaps TRBD1 (6 bases). CDR1 and CDR2 (germline): SGHNT, YENEEA. The CDR3 is 13 residues long. Between the trimmed V and J ends, which lost 5 bases and 5 bases, there was a span of 12 bases.

The CDR3 DNA reads as TGTGCCAGCAGCTTAGACAGGGTCAATGAGCAGTTCTTC. Translating it yields CASSLDRVNEQFF. J is TRBJ2-1 and V is TRBV11-2, with D maybe TRBD1 (5 bases). Germline V gene lookup returns CDR1 SGHAT and CDR2 FQNNGV. CDR3 length: 13 amino acids. Trimming left V 0 bases short and J 6 bases short, with 6 bases between. Combining the CDR3 with reference TRBV11-2 and TRBJ2-1 gives the whole variable domain EAGVAQSPRYKIIEKRQSVAFWCNPISGHATLYWYQQILGQGPKLLIQFQNNGVVDDSQLPKDRFSAERLKGVDSTLKIQPAKLEDSAVYLCASSLDRVNEQFFGPGTRLTVL.

The chain carries TRBV5-6 and TRBJ1-1; D is ambiguous. Germline CDR1 and CDR2: SGHDT and YYEEEE. CDR3 length equals 13 residues. Trimming cost V 4 bases and J 13 bases, with 20 bases left between them. This CDR3 is CASSQGSSQKGFF. Here the CDR3 DNA reads TGTGCCAGCAGCCAAGGGTCTAGCCAAAAAGGTTTCTTT.